Listed below are T cell receptor beta chains from one sample, sequenced in a study of CD4+ T cells in melanoma. Produced via immunoSEQ multiplex PCR; TCRdb's table is partial and in-frame only. The sample lists some 10,000 clones, roughly two thirds occurring once. Source material: cells from a culture (not recorded whether cultured in vitro). These receptors were taken from a human donor with melanoma. CDR3s include the opening cysteine and the closing phenylalanine or tryptophan. Size is omitted from some rows. Given values are once, few, many or a class for expanded clones.

cdr3_aa: CASSLFGPGLTEAFF
j_call: TRBJ1-1
v_call: TRBV7-2
clone_size: -

cdr3_aa: CASSLGTGTEAFF
j_call: TRBJ1-1
v_call: TRBV11-3
clone_size: once

cdr3_aa: CASSPTGSYEQYF
j_call: TRBJ2-7
v_call: TRBV7-9
clone_size: -

cdr3_aa: CAWSVQGSGGREQYF
j_call: TRBJ2-7
v_call: TRBV30
clone_size: -

cdr3_aa: CASSGIGQGDSGNTIYF
j_call: TRBJ1-3
v_call: TRBV5-1
clone_size: few

cdr3_aa: CAWAGTFNEQFF
j_call: TRBJ2-1
v_call: TRBV30
clone_size: once

cdr3_aa: CASSLGWGQDTEAFF
j_call: TRBJ1-1
v_call: TRBV5-1
clone_size: once

cdr3_aa: CASSQSFDEQFF
j_call: TRBJ2-1
v_call: TRBV9
clone_size: -

cdr3_aa: CASSYQGGYNSPLHF
j_call: TRBJ1-6
v_call: TRBV6-5
clone_size: -

cdr3_aa: CATSPRGGDTGELFF
j_call: TRBJ2-2
v_call: TRBV15
clone_size: once

cdr3_aa: CASSLVHMGFTDTQYF
j_call: TRBJ2-3
v_call: TRBV5-5
clone_size: -

cdr3_aa: CASSGPGKPPGNTIYF
j_call: TRBJ1-3
v_call: TRBV2
clone_size: few

cdr3_aa: CASSLTLRAEETQYF
j_call: TRBJ2-5
v_call: TRBV5-1
clone_size: -

cdr3_aa: CASSRIRRLAGIGETQYF
j_call: TRBJ2-5
v_call: TRBV19
clone_size: -

cdr3_aa: CAWSRGAYYEQYF
j_call: TRBJ2-7
v_call: TRBV30
clone_size: -

cdr3_aa: CASSFDRTTEAFF
j_call: TRBJ1-1
v_call: TRBV18
clone_size: -

cdr3_aa: CASKGRLATGDVAGTQYF
j_call: TRBJ2-3
v_call: TRBV19
clone_size: -

cdr3_aa: CASSAPGQGRYEQYF
j_call: TRBJ2-7
v_call: TRBV19
clone_size: -

cdr3_aa: CASSPEVRGGVNTDTQYF
j_call: TRBJ2-3
v_call: TRBV7-3
clone_size: -

cdr3_aa: CASSLERAFYGYTF
j_call: TRBJ1-2
v_call: TRBV7-8
clone_size: -

cdr3_aa: CASSRGLGVNTEAFF
j_call: TRBJ1-1
v_call: TRBV5-1
clone_size: -

cdr3_aa: CASNWDRVRNGYTF
j_call: TRBJ1-2
v_call: TRBV6-1
clone_size: -

cdr3_aa: CASSLTSGQSYEQYF
j_call: TRBJ2-7
v_call: TRBV5-4
clone_size: -

cdr3_aa: CASSLAVGATNEKLFF
j_call: TRBJ1-4
v_call: TRBV11-2
clone_size: -

cdr3_aa: CASSYSPGGRGYGYTF
j_call: TRBJ1-2
v_call: TRBV6-6
clone_size: -

cdr3_aa: CASSSGTDHSPLHF
j_call: TRBJ1-6
v_call: TRBV5-4
clone_size: -

cdr3_aa: CASSTPGLAGTYQETQYF
j_call: TRBJ2-5
v_call: TRBV19
clone_size: once

cdr3_aa: CASSLGQRYNSPLHF
j_call: TRBJ1-6
v_call: TRBV5-4
clone_size: -

cdr3_aa: CASSGQHSGNTIYF
j_call: TRBJ1-3
v_call: TRBV2
clone_size: -

cdr3_aa: CASSFLDRQETQYF
j_call: TRBJ2-5
v_call: TRBV5-1
clone_size: -

cdr3_aa: CSAPQARAFF
j_call: TRBJ1-1
v_call: TRBV20-1
clone_size: -

cdr3_aa: CASSLGVSYEQYF
j_call: TRBJ2-7
v_call: TRBV11-2
clone_size: -